This entry lists 24 T cell receptor beta chains sequenced from one sample in a study of tumor-infiltrating lymphocytes in primary liver carcinoma. Bulk tissue was left unsorted, and RNA and DNA were co-extracted from 20-30 mg of it. Priming with a constant-region primer yielded TCR beta cDNA from about 480 ng total RNA. TCR beta libraries came from three nested multiplex PCR rounds using slightly modified ARM-PCR. TRBV1-TRBV30 forward primers and a C-beta reverse primer were used in the first two PCR rounds, which each ran for nine to ten cycles. TCRdb reprocessed the multiplex PCR reads via MiXCR and lists one record per CDR3 protein. The repertoire consists of about 43,000 distinct CDR3 sequences, with over 70% occurring once and the leading ten covering about a fifth. Sequencing was carried out using liver tumor tissue from sampling region 2. Subset noted: tumor region T2, inferior pole. Receptors originate from a man aged 35-49 years with primary liver carcinoma and hepatitis B virus infection.

On this clonotype itself: One junction end does not reproduce the germline sequence, and a read error may be involved. V usage is TRBV7-8 and J usage is TRBJ1-4; 10 nucleotides align to TRBD1. This CDR3 is built from 16 residues. The germline V gene encodes CDR1 SGHVS and CDR2 FQNEAQ. CDR3 amino acids: CTSSPQRTGGNERLFF. The CDR3 nucleotides read TGTACCAGCAGCCCCCAAAGGACAGGGGGGAATGAAAGACTGTTTTTT.

On this clonotype itself: As the CDR3 is not closed by the conserved phenylalanine or tryptophan, this likely results from a read error. This chain uses TRBV18 with TRBJ2-1; perhaps TRBD2 as D (5 bases). V dropped 4 bases and J dropped 1 base, with 14 bases sitting between them. CDR3 length: 16 residues. Germline-derived CDR1 and CDR2 are KGHSH and LQKENI. CDR3 region: CASSLPNGISYNEQFL. CDR3 sequence (DNA): TGTGCCAGCTCACTACCTAACGGGATTTCCTACAATGAGCAGTTCCTC.

Note on this clonotype: At one of its ends the junction is not consistent with the germline gene, which may arise from a read error. V is TRBV13 and J is TRBJ2-7; tentatively, D is TRBD2 (5 bases). Per germline, CDR1 PRHDT and CDR2 FYEKMQ (reference sequence). CDR3 size: 13 residues. The CDR3 DNA follows: TGTGCCAGCGGGAGAGGAGGACCCTACAAGCAGTATTTC. Its protein product is CASGRGGPYKQYF.

Notes on this clonotype: The junction and the germline gene differ at one end; a read error may be behind it. The chain recombines TRBV6-2 or TRBV6-3 with TRBJ1-5; a possible D gene is TRBD1 (6 bases). The closer fit of TRBJ2-3 to the DNA end suggests the J call may be wrong. Germline V gives CDR1 MNHEY, CDR2 SVGEGT. The CDR3 runs to 12 residues. The CDR3 region has the DNA TGTGTCAGCAGTTATAGGGGGAAGCCCCAGTATTTT. This sequence encodes CVSSYRGKPQYF.

On this clonotype: The CDR3 does not close with the conserved phenylalanine or tryptophan, likely indicating a read error. V usage is TRBV6-6 and J usage is TRBJ2-5; no definite D call. In germline, CDR1 is MNHNY, CDR2 SVGAGI (reference sequence). This CDR3 comprises 11 residues. DNA for the CDR3: TGTGAAAGCAGTTACAAAGAGACCCAGTACTCC. Translation: CESSYKETQYS.

A note on this clonotype: A read error may be the cause here, since a much bigger clone is one base away. The V and J genes are TRBV7-2 and TRBJ2-1; the D gene is possibly TRBD2 (6 bases). Trimming cost V 6 bases and J 2 bases, with 14 bases left between them. The CDR3 totals 15 residues. Germline V gene sequence: CDR1 SGHTA, CDR2 FQGNSA. The CDR3 reads CASRGGARPYNEQFF. The CDR3 DNA sequence: TGTGCCAGCAGGGGGGGAGCTAGACCCTACAATGAGCAGTTCTTC.

CDR3 coding DNA: TGTGCCAGCTGTCATCGAGCGGGAAGGCCTACCTGCGAGCAGTACTTC. Translating gives CASCHRAGRPTCEQYF. The chain carries TRBV6-6 and TRBJ2-7, with 7 bases fitting TRBD2. The CDR3 consists of 16 residues. Germline V gene data show CDR1 as MNHNY and CDR2 as SVGAGI (reference sequence). After removal of 8 bases from V and 6 bases from J, the junction contained 19 bases not matched to a gene.

About this clonotype: The junction differs from germline at one of its ends, possibly a read error. V is TRBV11-2 and J is TRBJ2-1; D may match TRBD1 or TRBD2 (5 bases each). The CDR3 length is 17 residues. The germline V gene encodes CDR1 SGHAT and CDR2 FQNNGV. The CDR3 region has the DNA TGTGCCAGCAGCTTAGATAGGGGCAGGAGGTTCTACAATGAGCAGCCCTTC. This encodes CASSLDRGRRFYNEQPF.

This clonotype occurred a few times. The junction differs from germline at one of its ends, possibly a read error. The V gene is TRBV2, the J gene TRBJ1-5; 7 bases are shared with TRBD1. The germline V gene has CDR1 SNHLY and CDR2 FYNNEI. The CDR3 consists of 14 residues. The CDR3 DNA reads as TGTGCCAGCAGCCCGGACAGGAGCAATCAGCCCCAGCGTTTT. Translated, it gives CASSPDRSNQPQRF.

Notes on this clonotype: The CDR3 end shows no conserved phenylalanine or tryptophan, and so a read error is likely. J is TRBJ1-5 and V is TRBV29-1, with TRBD1 as a possible D gene (5 bases). This CDR3 is built from 12 residues. In germline, CDR1 is SQVTM, CDR2 ANQGSEA. This CDR3 reads CCVGGAGQPQHI. The CDR3 DNA reads TGCTGCGTTGGCGGGGCGGGGCAGCCCCAGCATATT.

As to this clonotype: A read error may account for a junction end that differs from germline. The chain links TRBV7-8 to TRBJ2-7, with D possibly matching TRBD2 (5 bases). Germline V gene sequence: CDR1 SGHVS, CDR2 FQNEAQ. CDR3 length: 15 residues. The CDR3 DNA reads TGTGCCAGCAGATTAGCGCGGCGCCGGGCCTACGAGCAGTACTTC. This translates into CASRLARRRAYEQYF.

In regard to this clonotype: Germline and junction disagree at one end, which may indicate a read error. The CDR3 spells CTWNADRRTEAFF. In DNA form, the CDR3 reads TGTACCTGGAATGCGGATAGGAGGACTGAAGCTTTCTTT. This rearrangement joins TRBV30 to TRBJ1-1; the D is unclear. CDR1 GTSNPN and CDR2 SVGIG come from the germline V gene (reference sequence). CDR3 size: 13 residues.

To note about this clonotype: The junction and the germline gene differ at one end; a read error may be behind it. This chain joins TRBV5-8 and TRBJ2-1; D uncertain. CDR3 size: 12 residues. Germline loops: CDR1 SGHTS, CDR2 YDEGEE. The DNA of the CDR3 is TGTGCTAGCAGCTTGGTTCCGAGCGAGCAGCTCTTC. It yields the protein CASSLVPSEQLF.

As to this clonotype: The junction does not match germline at one end; this may be a read error. V and J are TRBV5-8 and TRBJ2-1, with 10 bases matching TRBD2. This CDR3 has 17 amino acids. Germline CDR1 reads SGHTS; CDR2 reads YDEGEE. As DNA, the CDR3 is TGTGCCACCAGCCCGCTAGGACTAGCGGCCTCCTACAATGAGCAGTTCTTC. It is translated as CATSPLGLAASYNEQFF.

The gene calls are TRBV28 and TRBJ2-7; unclear D gene. Per the germline V gene, CDR1 is MDHEN and CDR2 is SYDVKM. V shed 4 bases and J shed 5 bases, with 18 bases lying between them. The length of the CDR3 is 15 residues. CDR3 region: CASSYDNTKGNEQYF. The CDR3 DNA sequence: TGTGCCAGCAGTTACGATAACACAAAGGGAAACGAGCAGTACTTC.

As to this clonotype: One end of the junction does not line up with germline, which may come from a read error. This chain links TRBV2 with TRBJ2-3; D call uncertain. CDR1 and CDR2 from the germline V gene are SNHLY and FYNNEI. The CDR3 consists of 13 residues. CDR3 nucleotides: TGTGACAGCAGGCCCAATATCGCAGATATGCAGTATTTT. Protein: CDSRPNIADMQYF.

The chain carries TRBV29-1 and TRBJ2-1; the D call may be TRBD1 or TRBD2 (6 bases each). The CDR3 has 15 amino acids. The V gene's germline CDR1 is SQVTM and CDR2 ANQGSEA. The CDR3 is CGASKGGRRASEQFF. For the CDR3, the DNA is TGCGGCGCTTCAAAGGGGGGCAGGAGGGCTAGTGAGCAGTTCTTC.

Points on this clonotype: A much larger clone is a single base away; this may be a read error. This chain connects TRBV20-1 to TRBJ2-7, with 7 nucleotides matching TRBD2. V gave up 2 bases and J gave up 6 bases; unmatched junction bases: 7. Germline-derived CDR1 and CDR2 are DFQATT and SNEGSKA (reference sequence). The CDR3 is 13 amino acids. Here the CDR3 DNA reads TGCAGTGCTAGACCAGAGGGAGGGTCCGAGCAGTACTTC. The encoded protein is CSARPEGGSEQYF.

This clonotype showed up just once. No conserved phenylalanine or tryptophan is present at the end of the CDR3, so a read error is the likely explanation. Because the CDR3's place on the DNA is in doubt, the DNA is left out and the CDR3 is given as listed by TCRdb. The V call is TRBV12-3 or TRBV12-4, the J call TRBJ1-1; the table calls TRBD1, which could not be checked here. The CDR3 extends over 13 residues, inclusive of both ends. The CDR3 loop is CASNFSGAAEACL.

A remark on this clonotype: An end of the junction differs from the germline gene, which may be a read error. CDR3 region: CAASGRQGDYGYIF. CDR3 coding DNA: TGTGCTGCCAGTGGCAGACAGGGGGACTATGGCTACATCTTC. This rearrangement joins TRBV5-4 to TRBJ1-2; 9 bases agree with TRBD1. CDR3 length: 14 residues. In germline, CDR1 is SGHNT, CDR2 YYREEE (reference sequence).

This clonotype appeared a single time. This rearrangement joins TRBV30 to TRBJ2-1; 15 bases match TRBD2. Unmatched junction bases numbered 12, after V lost 5 bases and J lost 10 bases. Germline V lookup: CDR1 GTSNPN, CDR2 SVGIG (reference sequence). The CDR3 is made up of 16 amino acids. The CDR3 protein is CAWCARTSGREKEQFF. The CDR3 DNA reads TGTGCCTGGTGTGCTCGGACTAGCGGGAGGGAGAAAGAGCAGTTCTTC. Full variable domain (remainder filled in from reference TRBV30 and TRBJ2-1): SQTIHQWPATLVQPVGSPLSLECTVEGTSNPNLYWYRQAAGRGLQLLFYSVGIGQISSEVPQNLSASRPQDRQFILSSKKLLLSDSGFYLCAWCARTSGREKEQFFGPGTRLTVL.

The gene calls are TRBV6-5 and TRBJ2-7; maybe TRBD2 (7 bases). This CDR3 region has 15 residues. CDR1 and CDR2 from the germline V gene are MNHEY and SVGAGI. V gave up 11 bases and J gave up 2 bases, with 22 bases separating them. This CDR3 is CACGLGGLGTYEQYF. The CDR3 coding sequence is TGTGCCTGCGGCCTGGGGGGGCTCGGTACCTACGAGCAGTACTTC.

By sample share, this clonotype is medium-sized. In DNA, the CDR3 is TGTGCCAGCAGCTCCTACAATGAGCAGTTCTTC. Translated: CASSSYNEQFF. The chain combines TRBV5-4 with TRBJ2-1; no clear D. Per the germline V gene, CDR1 is SGHNT and CDR2 is YYREEE (reference sequence). Trimming shortened V by 3 bases and J by 2 bases, and 0 bases separated the two germline ends. The CDR3 loop spans 11 amino acids.

This clonotype was seen only once. At one of its ends the junction is not consistent with the germline gene, which may arise from a read error. The chain employs TRBV11-2 and TRBJ2-2, with D perhaps matching TRBD2 (6 bases). CDR1 is SGHAT and CDR2 is FQNNGV in the germline V gene. This CDR3 has 15 amino acids. DNA of the CDR3: TGTGCCAGCAGCTCACTAGCAGGGAACACCGGGGGGCTGTTTTTT. It specifies CASSSLAGNTGGLFF.